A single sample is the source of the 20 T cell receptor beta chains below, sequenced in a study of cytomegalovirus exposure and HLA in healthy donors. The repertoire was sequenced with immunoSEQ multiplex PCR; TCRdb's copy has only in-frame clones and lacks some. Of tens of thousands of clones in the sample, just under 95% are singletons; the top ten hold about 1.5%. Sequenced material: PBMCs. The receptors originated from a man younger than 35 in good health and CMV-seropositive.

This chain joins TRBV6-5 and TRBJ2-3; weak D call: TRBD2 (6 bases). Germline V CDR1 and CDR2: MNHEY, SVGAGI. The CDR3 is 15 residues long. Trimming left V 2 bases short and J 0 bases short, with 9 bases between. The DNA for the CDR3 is TGTGCCAGCAGTTACCTCGCGGGGAGCACAGATACGCAGTATTTT. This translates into CASSYLAGSTDTQYF.

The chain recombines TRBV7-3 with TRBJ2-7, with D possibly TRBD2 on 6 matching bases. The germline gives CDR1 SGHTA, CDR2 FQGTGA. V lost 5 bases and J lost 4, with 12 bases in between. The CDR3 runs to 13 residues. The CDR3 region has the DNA TGTGCCAGCAGCAGAGGGGCGGGGTACGAGCAGTACTTC. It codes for CASSRGAGYEQYF.

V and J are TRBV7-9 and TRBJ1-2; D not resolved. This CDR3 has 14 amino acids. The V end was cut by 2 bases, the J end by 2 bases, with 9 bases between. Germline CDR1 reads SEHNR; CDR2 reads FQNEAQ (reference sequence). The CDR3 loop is CASSLTQVNYGYTF. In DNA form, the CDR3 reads TGTGCCAGCAGCTTAACACAAGTAAACTATGGCTACACCTTC. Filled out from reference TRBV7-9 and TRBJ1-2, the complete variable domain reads DTGVSQNPRHKITKRGQNVTFRCDPISEHNRLYWYRQTLGQGPEFLTYFQNEAQLEKSRLLSDRFSAERPKGSFSTLEIQRTEQGDSAMYLCASSLTQVNYGYTFGSGTRLTVV.

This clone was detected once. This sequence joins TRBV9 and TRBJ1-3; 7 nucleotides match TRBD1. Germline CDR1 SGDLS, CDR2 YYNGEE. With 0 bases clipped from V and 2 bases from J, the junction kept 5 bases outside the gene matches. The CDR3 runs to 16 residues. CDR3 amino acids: CASSVDQGVAGNTIYF. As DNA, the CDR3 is TGTGCCAGCAGCGTAGACCAGGGGGTGGCTGGAAACACCATATATTTT.

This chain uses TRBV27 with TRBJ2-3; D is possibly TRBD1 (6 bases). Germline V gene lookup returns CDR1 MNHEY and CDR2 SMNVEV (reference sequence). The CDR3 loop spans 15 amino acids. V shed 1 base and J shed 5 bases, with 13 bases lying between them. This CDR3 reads CASSLLGATEDTQYF. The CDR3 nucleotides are TGTGCCAGCAGTTTATTGGGGGCGACAGAAGATACGCAGTATTTT.

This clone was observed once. The CDR3 region has the DNA TGTGCCACGACGCCGGGAGAGCCCTACGAGCAGTACTTC. Its protein product is CATTPGEPYEQYF. V gene TRBV10-3 combines with J gene TRBJ2-7, with D possibly TRBD2 on 6 matching bases. The CDR3 has 13 residues. The V gene's germline CDR1 is ENHRY and CDR2 SYGVKD. Trimming cost V 10 bases and J 2 bases, with 15 bases left between them.

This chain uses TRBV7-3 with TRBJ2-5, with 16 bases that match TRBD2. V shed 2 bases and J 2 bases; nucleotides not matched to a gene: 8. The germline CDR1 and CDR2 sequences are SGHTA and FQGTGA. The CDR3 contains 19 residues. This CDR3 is CASSLAAGTSGGGQETQYF. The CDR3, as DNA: TGTGCCAGCAGCTTAGCCGCCGGGACTAGCGGGGGGGGGCAAGAGACCCAGTACTTC.

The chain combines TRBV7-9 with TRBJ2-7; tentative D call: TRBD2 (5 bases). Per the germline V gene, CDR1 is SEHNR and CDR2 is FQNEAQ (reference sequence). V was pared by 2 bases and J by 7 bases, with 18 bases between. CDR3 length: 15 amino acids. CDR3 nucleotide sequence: TGTGCCAGCAGCTTATTGTGGGAGTCAGGTCGAGAGCAGTACTTC. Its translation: CASSLLWESGREQYF. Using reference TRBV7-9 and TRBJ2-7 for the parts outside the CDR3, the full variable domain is DTGVSQNPRHKITKRGQNVTFRCDPISEHNRLYWYRQTLGQGPEFLTYFQNEAQLEKSRLLSDRFSAERPKGSFSTLEIQRTEQGDSAMYLCASSLLWESGREQYFGPGTRLTVT.

CDR3 in DNA: TGTGCCACCAGCAGAGATATACAGGGGGGTAAGACCCAGTACTTC. Its translation: CATSRDIQGGKTQYF. The chain carries TRBV15 and TRBJ2-5; TRBD1 matches 8 bases. CDR3 length: 15 amino acids. Germline loops: CDR1 LNHNV, CDR2 YYDKDF (reference sequence). J was trimmed by 6 bases and V by 0 bases; bases with no gene match: 6.

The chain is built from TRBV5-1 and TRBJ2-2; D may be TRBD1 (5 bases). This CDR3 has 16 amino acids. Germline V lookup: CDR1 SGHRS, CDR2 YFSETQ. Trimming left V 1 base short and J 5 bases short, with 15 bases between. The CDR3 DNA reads TGCGCCAGCAGCTTGTCGGAGCAGGGAAGGACCGGGGAGCTGTTTTTT. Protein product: CASSLSEQGRTGELFF. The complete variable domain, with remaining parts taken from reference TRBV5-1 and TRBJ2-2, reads KAGVTQTPRYLIKTRGQQVTLSCSPISGHRSVSWYQQTPGQGLQFLFEYFSETQRNKGNFPGRFSGRQFSNSRSEMNVSTLELGDSALYLCASSLSEQGRTGELFFGEGSRLTVL.

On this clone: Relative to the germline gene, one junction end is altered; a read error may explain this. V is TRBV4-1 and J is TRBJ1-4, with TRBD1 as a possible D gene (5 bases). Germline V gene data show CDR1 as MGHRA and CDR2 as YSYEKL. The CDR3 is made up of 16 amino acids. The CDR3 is CASSKDNWGGEEKLFF. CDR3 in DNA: TGCGCCAGCAGCAAAGATAATTGGGGGGGGGAGGAAAAACTGTTTTTT.

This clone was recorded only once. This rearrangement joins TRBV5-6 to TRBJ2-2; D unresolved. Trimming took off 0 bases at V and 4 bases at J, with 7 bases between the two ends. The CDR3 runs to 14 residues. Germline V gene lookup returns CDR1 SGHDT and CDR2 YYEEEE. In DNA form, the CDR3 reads TGTGCCAGCAGCTTGGGGCCCAGCACCGGGGAGCTGTTTTTT. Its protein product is CASSLGPSTGELFF.

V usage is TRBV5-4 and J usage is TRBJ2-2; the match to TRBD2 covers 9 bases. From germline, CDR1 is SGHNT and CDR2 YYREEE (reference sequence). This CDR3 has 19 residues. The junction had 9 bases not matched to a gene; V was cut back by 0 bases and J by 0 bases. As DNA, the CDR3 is TGTGCCAGCAGCTTGGTTGGGGCGGGAGGGATGGCGAACACCGGGGAGCTGTTTTTT. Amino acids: CASSLVGAGGMANTGELFF.

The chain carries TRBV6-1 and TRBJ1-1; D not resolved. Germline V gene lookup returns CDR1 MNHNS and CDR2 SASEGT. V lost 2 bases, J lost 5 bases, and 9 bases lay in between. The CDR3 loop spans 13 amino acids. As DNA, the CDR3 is TGTGCCAGCAGTGAATTGGCGAGGACTGAAGCTTTCTTT. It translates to CASSELARTEAFF.

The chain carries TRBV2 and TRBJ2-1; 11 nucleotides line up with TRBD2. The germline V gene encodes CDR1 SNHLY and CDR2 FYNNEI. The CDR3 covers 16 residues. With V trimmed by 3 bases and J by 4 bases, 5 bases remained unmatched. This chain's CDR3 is CASSDPGLAEYNEQFF. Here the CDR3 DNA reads TGTGCCAGCAGTGACCCGGGACTAGCGGAATACAATGAGCAGTTCTTC.

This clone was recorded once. The CDR3 DNA reads TGCGCCAGCAGCTTCCCGGGTTGGGAGACCCAGTACTTC. Its protein is CASSFPGWETQYF. V is TRBV5-1 and J is TRBJ2-5, with unresolved D. Germline V lookup: CDR1 SGHRS, CDR2 YFSETQ. V lost 2 bases to trimming and J lost 5 bases, with 10 bases between them. The CDR3 has 13 residues.

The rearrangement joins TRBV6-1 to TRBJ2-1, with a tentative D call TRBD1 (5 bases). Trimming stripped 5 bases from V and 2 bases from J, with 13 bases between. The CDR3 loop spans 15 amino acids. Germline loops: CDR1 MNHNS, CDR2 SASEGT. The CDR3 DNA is TGTGCCAGCAGTTCCGAAGGGGCGCCCTACAATGAGCAGTTCTTC. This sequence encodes CASSSEGAPYNEQFF.

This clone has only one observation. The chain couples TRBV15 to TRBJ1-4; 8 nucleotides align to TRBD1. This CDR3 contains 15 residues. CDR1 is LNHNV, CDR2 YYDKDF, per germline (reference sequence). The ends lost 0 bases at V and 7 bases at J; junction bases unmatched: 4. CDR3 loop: CATSRDGQGGEKLFF. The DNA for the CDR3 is TGTGCCACCAGCAGAGATGGACAGGGAGGTGAAAAACTGTTTTTT.

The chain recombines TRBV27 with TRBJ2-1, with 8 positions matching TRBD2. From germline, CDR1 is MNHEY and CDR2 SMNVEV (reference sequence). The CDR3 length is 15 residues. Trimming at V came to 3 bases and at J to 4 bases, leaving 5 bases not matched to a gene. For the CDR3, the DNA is TGTGCCAGCAGTTTGGATACTAGCGGATACAATGAGCAGTTCTTC. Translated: CASSLDTSGYNEQFF.

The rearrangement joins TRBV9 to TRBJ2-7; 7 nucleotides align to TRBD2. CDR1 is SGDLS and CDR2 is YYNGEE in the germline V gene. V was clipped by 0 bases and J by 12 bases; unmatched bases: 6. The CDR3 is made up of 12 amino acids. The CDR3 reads CASSVVGDYLYF. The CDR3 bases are TGTGCCAGCAGCGTAGTAGGGGACTATCTGTACTTC.